This paragraph reports one TCR beta chain. Its cognate antigen is unknown. Then a second PCR, running roughly 7 to 12 cycles, was carried out with a sample-barcoded 5' primer and a J-beta primer mix. Every cDNA molecule carried a tag from a template-switch adaptor bearing 12 random nucleotides. A single record per CDR3 protein comes from TCRdb applying MiXCR to the 5' RACE reads. Among about 1.8 million distinct CDR3 sequences listed, around half were seen once. The data were taken from a study of blood T cells in healthy people across ages. Study-wide background: About one barcoded beta molecule was captured per two T cells (by template switching).

Study conclusions and caveats: With unsorted PBMCs, a conclusive comparison of naive versus antigen-experienced cells was not possible.

Germline V gives CDR1 DFQATT, CDR2 SNEGSKA (reference sequence). V was clipped by 5 bases and J by 3 bases, with 26 bases between them. The CDR3 is 17 residues long. Extractions gave at least 5.5 micrograms of total RNA per sample. The TCR comes from a woman in her thirties or forties in good health. The V gene is TRBV20-1, the J gene TRBJ2-7; a weak D match, TRBD2 (7 bases). Sequenced: blood. The CDR3 DNA sequence: TGCAGTGCTGGGAGACCGTCCGGGGGGCCGGTAGTCTACGAGCAGTACTTC. This gives the protein CSAGRPSGGPVVYEQYF.